The TCR beta chain described here comes from a study of blood T cell repertoires in COVID-19. Turning to the study itself: The United States, Italy and Spain supplied acute and convalescent COVID-19 samples. In each case, the material was cDNA or gDNA derived from T cells, B-cell-depleted T cells, or PBMCs.

The CDR3 has 18 amino acids. In germline, CDR1 is MGHRA, CDR2 YSYEKL. V lost 2 bases and J lost 0; bases outside the gene matches: 13. In the authors' workflow: How many nucleated cells were present was estimated from reference gene primer amplification. TCRdb's copy holds only in-frame clones and misses some; the assay was immunoSEQ multiplex PCR. V, J and clone size were drawn from that table, and D and trimming were deduced from the DNA. This table holds approximately 190,000 clones, about nine tenths found once. The TCR comes from a man older than 75 with acute or convalescent COVID-19. The sequencing sample was made of peripheral blood. This rearrangement joins TRBV4-1 to TRBJ2-7; 7 bases fit TRBD2. CDR3 loop: CASSQLFGASGLSYEQYF. The CDR3 coding sequence is TGCGCCAGCAGCCAACTTTTCGGGGCTAGCGGTCTCTCCTACGAGCAGTACTTC.